The clone carrying this T cell receptor (beta chain) was counted only a few times. The antigen is not known. The data were obtained in a study of beta chain features in type 1 diabetes. Study-wide results and limits: TCRB CDR3s were moderately but significantly shorter in Type 1 diabetes patients in all four CD4+ subsets. Individuals with type 1 diabetes displayed fewer insertions and more deletions at VDJ junctions. Compared to healthy donors, patients appeared to have naive, central memory and Treg TCRB repertoires that were more alike.

The ends were cut back, 4 bases at V and 1 base at J, with 10 bases in the middle. CDR3 length equals 14 residues. Per germline, CDR1 PRHDT and CDR2 FYEKMQ (reference sequence). The isolated RNA, all of it, was reverse transcribed, so expressed TCRB transcripts were what got sequenced. Reads from naive, central memory and regulatory T cell samples averaged around 4 million. Method: immunoSEQ multiplex PCR; TCRdb's copy keeps in-frame clones and lacks some. Of hundreds of thousands of clones detected, around 15% appear once; the ten largest clones hold 0.02% to 0.025%. V is TRBV13 and J is TRBJ1-1, with a weak D call TRBD1 (6 bases). The receptor was isolated from a man younger than 35 with type 1 diabetes. Sequencing was done on a sample of naive CD4+ T cells from blood. The CDR3 is CASSSKGENTEAFF. The CDR3 bases are TGTGCCAGCAGCTCCAAGGGGGAGAACACTGAAGCTTTCTTT.